Sequencing of this T cell receptor beta chain was carried out in a study of response to subunit inactivated influenza vaccine. Germline lookup yields CDR1 SQVTM and CDR2 ANQGSEA. The CDR3 extends over 13 amino acids. TCRdb called the RT-PCR reads again in MiXCR, with one record for every CDR3 protein. The table lists 540,000 or so distinct CDR3 sequences, approximately 12% of them singletons. As for this clonotype: The antigen is undetermined.

Study conclusions and caveats: Every seasonal influenza vaccination brings in few new T cells, the authors suggested.

The receptor's source is a man aged 45-65 years who received an inactivated influenza vaccine. Sequenced material: PBMCs from blood, taken roughly 47 days after vaccination. V usage is TRBV29-1 and J usage is TRBJ2-1, with 10 bases matching TRBD2. The CDR3 bases are TGCAGTAGTAGCGGGGGGTACATCAATGAGCAGTTCTTC. It translates to CSSSGGYINEQFF.